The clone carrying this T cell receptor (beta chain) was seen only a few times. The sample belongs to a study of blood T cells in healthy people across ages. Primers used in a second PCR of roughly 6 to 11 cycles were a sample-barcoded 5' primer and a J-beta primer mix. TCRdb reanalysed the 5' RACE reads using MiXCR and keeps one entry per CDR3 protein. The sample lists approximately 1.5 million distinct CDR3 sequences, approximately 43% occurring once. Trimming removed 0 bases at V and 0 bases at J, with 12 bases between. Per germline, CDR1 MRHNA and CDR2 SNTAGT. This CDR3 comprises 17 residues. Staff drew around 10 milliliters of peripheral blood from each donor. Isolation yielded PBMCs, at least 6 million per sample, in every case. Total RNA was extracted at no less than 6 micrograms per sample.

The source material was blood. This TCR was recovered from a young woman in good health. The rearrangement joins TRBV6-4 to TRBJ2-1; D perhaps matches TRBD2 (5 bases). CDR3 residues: CASSDSKTRGSYNEQFF. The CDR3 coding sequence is TGTGCCAGCAGTGACTCGAAAACCCGGGGCTCCTACAATGAGCAGTTCTTC.